These 30 T cell receptor beta chains came from one sample sequenced in a study of graft-versus-host responses after intestinal transplantation. Sequencing was performed with immunoSEQ multiplex PCR; in TCRdb, only in-frame clones are kept and a portion is missing. The sample lists about 37,000 clones, about 85% occurring once. Processing of graft tissue released intraepithelial and lamina propria lymphocytes. Specimen: ileum tissue, collected 200 to 210 days after intestinal transplant. These receptors were obtained from a human patient who received an intestinal transplant, so some T cells may come from the graft donor.

J is TRBJ2-1 and V is TRBV5-1; tentative D call: TRBD2 (6 bases). The ends were cut back, 0 bases at V and 9 bases at J, with 16 bases in the middle. The CDR3 is made up of 15 amino acids. The germline CDR1 and CDR2 sequences are SGHRS and YFSETQ. CDR3 amino acids: CASSLGPLAIGEQFF. The DNA for the CDR3 is TGCGCCAGCAGCTTGGGGCCCCTAGCGATCGGTGAGCAGTTCTTC.

The CDR3: CSVTGTGLRYEQYF. CDR3 coding DNA: TGCAGCGTAACCGGGACAGGGCTTCGCTACGAGCAGTACTTC. This chain connects TRBV29-1 to TRBJ2-7, with 9 bases identical to TRBD1. CDR1 is SQVTM, CDR2 ANQGSEA, per germline. The CDR3 is 14 amino acids. V shed 6 bases and J 3 bases; nucleotides not matched to a gene: 9.

Only a few counts were recorded for this clone. This rearrangement joins TRBV6-5 to TRBJ2-7; 7 bases map to TRBD2. J gave up 5 bases and V 2 bases, and 3 bases lay outside the gene matches. Germline CDR1 is MNHEY and CDR2 is SVGAGI. This CDR3 is built from 13 residues. This CDR3 reads CASSYGGGNEQYF. The DNA of the CDR3 is TGTGCCAGCAGTTACGGCGGGGGAAACGAGCAGTACTTC.

This rearrangement joins TRBV10-3 to TRBJ2-2, with D perhaps TRBD1 or TRBD2 (5 bases each). Germline-derived CDR1 and CDR2 are ENHRY and SYGVKD. Trimming removed 5 bases at V and 4 bases at J, with 17 bases between. There are 16 residues in the CDR3. CDR3 amino acids: CAISPAGKGRTGELFF. CDR3 nucleotides: TGTGCCATCAGTCCGGCAGGGAAGGGACGCACCGGGGAGCTGTTTTTT.

The J gene is TRBJ1-4, the V gene TRBV7-9; TRBD1 matches at 11 bases. The germline CDR1 and CDR2 sequences are SEHNR and FQNEAQ (reference sequence). Germline trimming cut 1 base from V and 7 bases from J; bases unmatched to any gene: 2. The CDR3 spans 15 residues. The CDR3 DNA sequence: TGTGCCAGCAGCTTAGGGACAGGGGGCAGTGAAAAACTGTTTTTT. It encodes CASSLGTGGSEKLFF.

The chain joins TRBV7-9 to TRBJ2-6; D gene unclear. The CDR3 loop spans 15 amino acids. Trimming left V 4 bases short and J 0 bases short, with 7 bases between. The germline CDR1 and CDR2 sequences are SEHNR and FQNEAQ (reference sequence). The CDR3 DNA is TGTGCCAGCAGCTGGATTGTCTCTGGGGCCAACGTCCTGACTTTC. Encoded protein: CASSWIVSGANVLTF.

The chain is built from TRBV11-2 and TRBJ1-1, with D perhaps TRBD1 (5 bases). The CDR3 contains 12 residues. V shed 3 bases and J shed 7 bases, with 9 bases lying between them. The germline CDR1 and CDR2 sequences are SGHAT and FQNNGV. The CDR3 nucleotides are TGTGCCAGCAGCTTTGGGACGGATGAAGCTTTCTTT. It specifies CASSFGTDEAFF.

The chain couples TRBV7-6 to TRBJ2-7, with D possibly being TRBD2 (5 bases). Trimming shortened V by 7 bases and J by 5 bases, and 24 bases separated the two germline ends. The germline V gene has CDR1 SGHVS and CDR2 FNYEAQ. CDR3 length equals 16 residues. Here the CDR3 DNA reads TGTGCCAGCACCCAAAACCCCCCGGGGTTGGGCCACGAGCAGTACTTC. It is translated as CASTQNPPGLGHEQYF. Full variable domain (missing parts from reference TRBV7-6 and TRBJ2-7): GAGVSQSPRYKVTKRGQDVALRCDPISGHVSLYWYRQALGQGPEFLTYFNYEAQQDKSGLPNDRFSAERPEGSISTLTIQRTEQRDSAMYRCASTQNPPGLGHEQYFGPGTRLTVT.

This clone was recorded only once. The chain carries TRBV28 and TRBJ2-2, with D perhaps TRBD2 (7 bases). From germline, CDR1 is MDHEN and CDR2 SYDVKM. V dropped 6 bases and J dropped 8 bases, with 13 bases sitting between them. The CDR3 length is 13 residues. The CDR3 protein is CASRRGRGGELFF. The DNA for the CDR3 is TGTGCCAGCAGGCGGGGGCGCGGAGGGGAGCTGTTTTTT.

The gene calls are TRBV4-1 and TRBJ2-5, with TRBD2 identical over 9 bases. The J call may be incorrect, as the DNA end agrees better with TRBJ2-7. The CDR3 spans 16 residues. Germline V gene data show CDR1 as MGHRA and CDR2 as YSYEKL. The CDR3 is CASSLSGAGGPYEQYF. Written as DNA, the CDR3 is TGCGCCAGCAGCCTCTCCGGCGCGGGGGGGCCCTACGAGCAGTACTTC.

The chain has TRBV14 and TRBJ2-7; maybe TRBD2 (5 bases). The germline V gene has CDR1 SGHDN and CDR2 FVKESK. There are 13 residues in the CDR3. Trimming took off 5 bases at V and 3 bases at J, with 11 bases between the two ends. CDR3 protein: CASSNRGNYEQYF. The CDR3 DNA sequence: TGTGCCAGCAGCAACCGGGGTAACTACGAGCAGTACTTC.

The chain combines TRBV28 with TRBJ2-7; 14 bases are shared with TRBD2. The CDR3 consists of 15 residues. The germline V gene has CDR1 MDHEN and CDR2 SYDVKM. Trimming cost V 6 bases and J 3 bases; bases outside gene matches: 4. CDR3: CASSPGLAGGYEQYF. CDR3 sequence (DNA): TGTGCCAGCAGCCCTGGACTAGCGGGGGGCTACGAGCAGTACTTC.

The chain is built from TRBV6-1 and TRBJ1-2, with D tentatively TRBD1 (5 bases). The CDR3 has 12 amino acids. In germline, CDR1 is MNHNS, CDR2 SASEGT. The V end lost 7 bases, the J end lost 4 bases, and 10 bases lay between the germline ends. Written as DNA, the CDR3 is TGTGCCAGCAAAGGGGCCCTCTATGGCTACACCTTC. Its translation: CASKGALYGYTF.

This chain joins TRBV5-4 and TRBJ2-3; TRBD2 aligns across 9 bases. Germline trimming cut 5 bases from V and 4 bases from J; bases unmatched to any gene: 5. The CDR3 covers 14 residues. CDR1 is SGHNT and CDR2 is YYREEE in the germline V gene (reference sequence). CDR3 protein: CASRPAGGPDTQYF. DNA of the CDR3: TGTGCCAGCAGGCCAGCGGGGGGCCCAGATACGCAGTATTTT.

This rearrangement joins TRBV15 to TRBJ1-4; the match to TRBD1 covers 10 bases. The CDR3 totals 15 residues. The germline gives CDR1 LNHNV, CDR2 YYDKDF (reference sequence). The V segment lost 3 bases and the J segment 8 bases; nucleotides outside the gene matches: 6. The CDR3 DNA follows: TGTGCCACCAGCAGGTCCGGGACAGGGGTAGAAAAACTGTTTTTT. Its protein product is CATSRSGTGVEKLFF.

The chain is built from TRBV23-1 and TRBJ2-7, with D tentatively TRBD1 (6 bases). TRBV23-1 is noted as an ORF with a role that remains uncertain. Between the trimmed V and J ends, which lost 3 bases and 0 bases, there was a span of 15 bases. This CDR3 has 16 residues. The CDR3 DNA follows: TGCGCCAGCAGTCAGGGTTCCGGGACACACTCCTACGAGCAGTACTTC. Its protein product is CASSQGSGTHSYEQYF.

The chain uses TRBV5-1 and TRBJ1-2; 7 positions match TRBD1. Trimming cost V 3 bases and J 4 bases; bases outside gene matches: 12. Germline V CDR1 and CDR2: SGHRS, YFSETQ. The CDR3 covers 16 residues. CDR3 sequence: CASSSTPYRGAYGYTF. CDR3 DNA: TGCGCCAGCAGCTCCACGCCTTACAGGGGAGCCTATGGCTACACCTTC.

This chain connects TRBV18 to TRBJ2-2; possibly TRBD2 for D (6 bases). V gave up 2 bases and J gave up 8 bases, with 21 bases separating them. This CDR3 has 17 amino acids. The germline V gene has CDR1 KGHSH and CDR2 LQKENI. In nucleotides, the CDR3 is TGTGCCAGCTCACCAATCGGATTCCAGGAGGGGTTGGGGGAGCTGTTTTTT. Translation: CASSPIGFQEGLGELFF. The whole variable domain, remainder taken from reference TRBV18 and TRBJ2-2, is NAGVMQNPRHLVRRRGQEARLRCSPMKGHSHVYWYRQLPEEGLKFMVYLQKENIIDESGMPKERFSAEFPKEGPSILRIQQVVRGDSAAYFCASSPIGFQEGLGELFFGEGSRLTVL.

This chain links TRBV21-1 with TRBJ1-5. TRBV21-1 is deemed a pseudogene. The CDR3 is 17 amino acids. CDR3 in DNA: TGTGCCAGCAGCAAATTACGGCAGGCTAGAATCAATCAGCCCCAGCATTTT. Translation: CASSKLRQARINQPQHF.

The chain recombines TRBV5-5 with TRBJ2-5; D may be TRBD1 (6 bases). Per the germline V gene, CDR1 is SGHKS and CDR2 is YYEKEE (reference sequence). This CDR3 comprises 13 residues. V was trimmed by 4 bases and J by 3 bases, leaving 10 bases between them. This CDR3 is CASSVRQEETQYF. The DNA for the CDR3 is TGTGCCAGCAGCGTCCGACAGGAAGAGACCCAGTACTTC.

V and J are TRBV27 and TRBJ1-1, with D unclear. Germline loops: CDR1 MNHEY, CDR2 SMNVEV (reference sequence). The CDR3 spans 13 residues. Trimming took 6 bases from V and 4 from J, leaving 12 bases between them. CDR3 DNA sequence: TGTGCCAGCAGCACCACACGAGTCACTGAAGCTTTCTTT. Translated: CASSTTRVTEAFF.

The chain recombines TRBV7-2 with TRBJ2-1, with 12 bases fitting TRBD2. Trimming took 4 bases from V and 8 from J; bases not matched to a gene: 6. Germline V gives CDR1 SGHTA, CDR2 FQGNSA. This CDR3 has 15 amino acids. CDR3 sequence (DNA): TGTGCCAGCAGCTCCGGACTAGCGGGGTTGTATGAGCAGTTCTTC. Translation gives CASSSGLAGLYEQFF.

This rearrangement joins TRBV28 to TRBJ1-2; D uncertain. Germline CDR1 reads MDHEN; CDR2 reads SYDVKM. V dropped 3 bases and J dropped 5 bases, with 7 bases sitting between them. CDR3 length: 12 amino acids. The CDR3 DNA reads TGTGCCAGCAGTTTGGAGGTTTATGGCTACACCTTC. This encodes CASSLEVYGYTF.

The chain employs TRBV10-1 and TRBJ2-7; tentatively, D is TRBD1 or TRBD2 (5 bases each). Per the germline V gene, CDR1 is WNHNN and CDR2 is SYGVQD (reference sequence). V was clipped by 5 bases and J by 6 bases, with 20 bases between them. This CDR3 has 15 amino acids. CDR3 sequence (DNA): TGCGCCAGCAGTCAGACCGGGACGGGAAAGGGCGAGCAGTACTTC. Encoded protein: CASSQTGTGKGEQYF.

V usage is TRBV27 and J usage is TRBJ1-4; D ambiguous. Germline-derived CDR1 and CDR2 are MNHEY and SMNVEV (reference sequence). The CDR3 runs to 12 residues. V was clipped by 7 bases and J by 10 bases, with 13 bases between them. The CDR3 loop is CASITDFGKLFF. The DNA for the CDR3 is TGTGCCAGCATAACAGATTTCGGAAAACTGTTTTTT.

The rearrangement links TRBV6-1 to TRBJ2-1; 12 nucleotides agree with TRBD2. With V trimmed by 6 bases and J by 7 bases, 7 bases remained unmatched. From germline, CDR1 is MNHNS and CDR2 SASEGT. The CDR3 consists of 15 residues. This chain's CDR3 is CASSLTSGSENEQFF. The DNA for the CDR3 is TGTGCCAGCAGCTTGACTAGCGGGAGTGAGAATGAGCAGTTCTTC.

CDR3 bases: TGTGCCAGCAGCTTGGGTCGGGACCGGCAAGAGACCCAGTACTTC. Translated: CASSLGRDRQETQYF. The chain has TRBV5-6 and TRBJ2-5, with D tentatively TRBD1 or TRBD2 (5 bases each). CDR1 SGHDT and CDR2 YYEEEE come from the germline V gene. CDR3 size: 15 residues. V was trimmed by 0 bases and J by 2 bases, leaving 11 bases between them.

This clone appeared once. The chain joins TRBV7-9 to TRBJ1-1, with 8 bases matching TRBD1. CDR1 and CDR2 (germline): SEHNR, FQNEAQ (reference sequence). The junction had 15 bases not matched to a gene; V was cut back by 5 bases and J by 13 bases. The CDR3 sequence is 14 residues long. CDR3 DNA: TGTGCCAGCAGCCTTAGGACAGGGTCAGACTTGGGTTTCTTT. As protein: CASSLRTGSDLGFF. The whole variable domain, remainder taken from reference TRBV7-9 and TRBJ1-1, is DTGVSQNPRHKITKRGQNVTFRCDPISEHNRLYWYRQTLGQGPEFLTYFQNEAQLEKSRLLSDRFSAERPKGSFSTLEIQRTEQGDSAMYLCASSLRTGSDLGFFGQGTRLTVV.

The J gene is TRBJ2-3, the V gene TRBV6-5; 8 bases fit TRBD2. The CDR3 consists of 15 residues. Looked up from germline, CDR1 is MNHEY and CDR2 is SVGAGI. The V gene end was trimmed by 4 bases and the J gene end by 2 bases; junction bases not matched to a gene: 5. CDR3 sequence: CASSSGTSSTDTQYF. CDR3 DNA: TGTGCCAGCAGTTCCGGGACTAGTTCCACAGATACGCAGTATTTT.

The chain uses TRBV7-2 and TRBJ2-1, with D unresolved. The germline V gene has CDR1 SGHTA and CDR2 FQGNSA. The CDR3 has 14 amino acids. Trimming pared 4 bases from V and 4 bases from J, leaving 11 bases between. CDR3 nucleotide sequence: TGTGCCAGCAGCTCGATAATTGGATACAATGAGCAGTTCTTC. Its protein is CASSSIIGYNEQFF.